The 32 T cell receptor beta chains reported below all come from one sample, sequenced in a study of Ad26.COV2.S vaccination and SARS-CoV-2 variants. The repertoire was sequenced with immunoSEQ multiplex PCR; TCRdb's copy has only in-frame clones and lacks some. The table lists roughly 420,000 clones, roughly 89% of them singletons, with approximately 2.5% in the top ten. Treatment described: 15 to 20 received Ad26.COV2.S at low or high dose, single or two shots; about 5 received placebo; per-sample allocation not given. Samples analyzed were those drawn on day 63 after the first vaccine or placebo injection. The source material was peripheral blood, sampled in a trial of Ad26.COV2.S vaccine versus placebo. These receptors originate from a person between 18 and 65 years old who received the Ad26.COV2.S COVID-19 vaccine or a placebo.

This clone was observed a handful of times. V usage is TRBV7-9 and J usage is TRBJ1-3, with D possibly matching TRBD1 (5 bases). V shed 1 base and J shed 8 bases, with 15 bases lying between them. The CDR3 loop spans 15 amino acids. Germline-derived CDR1 and CDR2 are SEHNR and FQNEAQ (reference sequence). This CDR3 is CASSLGVGQGDTIYF. The CDR3 bases are TGTGCCAGCAGCTTAGGAGTAGGGCAGGGCGACACCATATATTTT.

The chain combines TRBV12-5 with TRBJ1-4; D uncertain. CDR3 size: 12 residues. The ends were cut back, 2 bases at V and 8 bases at J, with 6 bases in the middle. Germline lookup yields CDR1 LGHNT and CDR2 FRNRAP. CDR3 coding DNA: TGTGCTAGTGGTTTGCTGCAGGAAAAACTGTTTTTT. Residues: CASGLLQEKLFF.

The chain links TRBV6-2 or TRBV6-3 to TRBJ2-3; TRBD2 matches 11 bases. The ends lost 0 bases at V and 2 bases at J; junction bases unmatched: 7. The CDR3 sequence is 18 residues long. Looked up from germline, CDR1 is MNHEY and CDR2 is SVGEGT. The CDR3 DNA reads as TGTGCCAGCAGTTACTCGCGTACTAGCGGGAGCCCCACAGATACGCAGTATTTT. The encoded protein is CASSYSRTSGSPTDTQYF.

The chain recombines TRBV30 with TRBJ2-7; D is undetermined. The germline CDR1 and CDR2 sequences are GTSNPN and SVGIG (reference sequence). The CDR3 extends over 11 amino acids. Trimming shortened V by 4 bases and J by 7 bases, and 11 bases separated the two germline ends. DNA for the CDR3: TGTGCCTGGATTAAGGGTAGGGAGCAGTACTTC. It specifies CAWIKGREQYF.

The chain combines TRBV4-3 with TRBJ2-7, with 7 bases fitting TRBD1. V shed 0 bases and J 0 bases; nucleotides not matched to a gene: 2. Germline loops: CDR1 LGHNA, CDR2 YSLEER. The CDR3 length is 15 residues. DNA of the CDR3: TGCGCCAGCAGCCAAGAGGGACAGAGCTCCTACGAGCAGTACTTC. The encoded protein is CASSQEGQSSYEQYF.

The chain has TRBV6-1 and TRBJ2-5; no definite D call. V was clipped by 1 base and J by 5 bases, with 5 bases between them. CDR1 and CDR2 from the germline V gene are MNHNS and SASEGT. The CDR3 runs to 12 residues. The CDR3: CASSEGYETQYF. CDR3 DNA: TGTGCCAGCAGTGAAGGATATGAGACCCAGTACTTC.

The chain recombines TRBV10-3 with TRBJ2-1; tentatively, D is TRBD1 or TRBD2 (6 bases each). The CDR3 has 12 amino acids. Trimming removed 6 bases at V and 10 bases at J, with 13 bases between. Germline V CDR1 and CDR2: ENHRY, SYGVKD. The CDR3 DNA is TGTGCCATCAGAGGCCGAGGGGGGGAGCAGTTCTTC. Protein sequence: CAIRGRGGEQFF.

CDR3 amino acids: CASSLQGYGDTIYF. DNA for the CDR3: TGTGCCAGCAGCTTACAGGGTTATGGGGACACCATATATTTT. The chain recombines TRBV5-4 with TRBJ1-3; possible D gene TRBD1, 6 bases. The CDR3 consists of 14 residues. V was cut by 2 bases and J by 8 bases, with 14 bases left in between. Germline CDR1 and CDR2: SGHNT and YYREEE (reference sequence).

The gene calls are TRBV5-5 and TRBJ1-2; D is unclear. There are 14 residues in the CDR3. Trimming took off 0 bases at V and 5 bases at J, with 11 bases between the two ends. Germline assignment: CDR1 SGHKS and CDR2 YYEKEE (reference sequence). The CDR3 here is CASSLEGRTYGYTF. The CDR3 coding sequence is TGTGCCAGCAGCTTGGAAGGGCGGACGTATGGCTACACCTTC.

This chain links TRBV7-9 with TRBJ2-5; D call uncertain. CDR1 and CDR2 from the germline V gene are SEHNR and FQNEAQ (reference sequence). V gave up 1 base and J gave up 4 bases, with 7 bases separating them. CDR3 length: 13 amino acids. The DNA for the CDR3 is TGTGCCAGCAGCTTAGAAGGGTTAGAGACCCAGTACTTC. Translated, it gives CASSLEGLETQYF. The full variable domain, rest sourced from reference TRBV7-9 and TRBJ2-5, is DTGVSQNPRHKITKRGQNVTFRCDPISEHNRLYWYRQTLGQGPEFLTYFQNEAQLEKSRLLSDRFSAERPKGSFSTLEIQRTEQGDSAMYLCASSLEGLETQYFGPGTRLLVL.

The rearrangement uses TRBV4-1 and TRBJ1-3; D perhaps matches TRBD1 (6 bases). The CDR3 is 17 residues long. Trimming left V 3 bases short and J 0 bases short, with 15 bases between. Germline V CDR1 and CDR2: MGHRA, YSYEKL. CDR3 DNA: TGCGCCAGCAGCCAGGTGCACCAGGGGTACTCTGGAAACACCATATATTTT. It yields the protein CASSQVHQGYSGNTIYF.

The chain employs TRBV5-1 and TRBJ2-1; 8 nucleotides agree with TRBD1. Losses at the gene ends were 4 bases for V and 2 bases for J; bases not matched to a gene: 2. Germline assignment: CDR1 SGHRS and CDR2 YFSETQ. This CDR3 comprises 14 residues. Here the CDR3 reads CASSPGQAYNEQFF. CDR3 coding DNA: TGCGCCAGCAGCCCGGGACAGGCCTACAATGAGCAGTTCTTC.

The rearrangement links TRBV24-1 to TRBJ1-2, with D uncertain. The CDR3 contains 13 residues. The V gene lost 5 bases and the J gene lost 0 bases, with 6 bases spanning the gap. From germline, CDR1 is KGHDR and CDR2 SFDVKD. CDR3 residues: CATSGESNYGYTF. The CDR3 nucleotides are TGTGCCACCAGTGGAGAATCTAACTATGGCTACACCTTC.

The chain combines TRBV12-3 or TRBV12-4 with TRBJ1-2, with 11 bases matching TRBD1. The length of the CDR3 is 12 residues. V shed 8 bases, J shed 8 bases, and the junction held 4 bases outside the gene matches. The CDR3 DNA reads TGTGCCAGCTCGGACAGGGGGCGCGGCTACACCTTC. Its translation is CASSDRGRGYTF.

The J gene is TRBJ2-3, the V gene TRBV4-1; D might be TRBD2 (5 bases). Trimming stripped 1 base from V and 5 bases from J, with 16 bases between. The CDR3 is 16 amino acids. Germline values: CDR1 MGHRA, CDR2 YSYEKL. The chain's CDR3 is CASSQVSLAGRDTQYF. CDR3 coding DNA: TGCGCCAGCAGCCAAGTGTCTCTAGCAGGAAGAGATACGCAGTATTTT.

The chain couples TRBV3-1 (or the pseudogene TRBV3-2) to TRBJ1-2; D is possibly TRBD1 (6 bases). This CDR3 has 14 residues. CDR1 and CDR2 (germline): LGHDT, YNNKEL (reference sequence). Trimming stripped 8 bases from V and 3 bases from J, with 16 bases between. CDR3: CASGRGGGDYGYTF. CDR3 bases: TGTGCCAGCGGGAGGGGGGGCGGAGACTATGGCTACACCTTC.

The rearrangement joins TRBV29-1 to TRBJ1-2, with a tentative D call TRBD1 (5 bases). V lost 7 bases, J lost 7 bases, and 13 bases lay in between. The CDR3 is 11 residues long. CDR1 and CDR2 (germline): SQVTM, ANQGSEA. The CDR3 loop reads CSGNQGRGYTF. The CDR3 coding sequence is TGCAGCGGTAATCAGGGTCGTGGCTACACCTTC. Full variable domain (rest looked up from reference TRBV29-1 and TRBJ1-2): SAVISQKPSRDICQRGTSLTIQCQVDSQVTMMFWYRQQPGQSLTLIATANQGSEATYESGFVIDKFPISRPNLTFSTLTVSNMSPEDSSIYLCSGNQGRGYTFGSGTRLTVV.

The rearrangement joins TRBV7-2 to TRBJ2-7, with a possible D match to TRBD1 (5 bases). V was cut by 1 base and J by 4 bases, with 11 bases left in between. The germline V gene encodes CDR1 SGHTA and CDR2 FQGNSA. The CDR3 length is 14 residues. The CDR3 DNA follows: TGTGCCAGCAGCTTAGTGGGGCAATTGTACGAGCAGTACTTC. Translating it yields CASSLVGQLYEQYF. The entire variable domain, with the rest obtained from reference TRBV7-2 and TRBJ2-7, is as follows: GAGVSQSPSNKVTEKGKDVELRCDPISGHTALYWYRQSLGQGLEFLIYFQGNSAPDKSGLPSDRFSAERTGGSVSTLTIQRTQQEDSAVYLCASSLVGQLYEQYFGPGTRLTVT.

The J gene is TRBJ1-2, the V gene TRBV18; the D gene is possibly TRBD1 (6 bases). V lost 3 bases and J 2 bases, leaving 19 bases between the germline ends. Germline-derived CDR1 and CDR2 are KGHSH and LQKENI. This CDR3 has 17 residues. In nucleotides, the CDR3 is TGTGCCAGCTCACCCCCCCATCCGAGGACAGACAACTATGGCTACACCTTC. Translated: CASSPPHPRTDNYGYTF.

The rearrangement joins TRBV13 to TRBJ2-3, with TRBD1 as a possible D gene (6 bases). The V gene's germline CDR1 is PRHDT and CDR2 FYEKMQ (reference sequence). CDR3 length: 15 amino acids. Between the trimmed V and J ends, which lost 1 base and 5 bases, there was a span of 13 bases. CDR3 sequence reads: CASSLVRGYEDTQYF. The CDR3 DNA reads as TGTGCCAGCAGCTTAGTTAGGGGGTATGAAGATACGCAGTATTTT.

This rearrangement joins TRBV5-5 to TRBJ1-1, with D hard to call. This CDR3 region has 13 residues. Germline V gene sequence: CDR1 SGHKS, CDR2 YYEKEE (reference sequence). The germline V and J ends were trimmed by 0 bases and 4 bases, with 7 bases remaining between them. CDR3 residues: CASSLGVGTEAFF. The CDR3 nucleotides are TGTGCCAGCAGCTTGGGGGTGGGCACTGAAGCTTTCTTT. Full variable domain (remainder filled in from reference TRBV5-5 and TRBJ1-1): DAGVTQSPTHLIKTRGQQVTLRCSPISGHKSVSWYQQVLGQGPQFIFQYYEKEERGRGNFPDRFSARQFPNYSSELNVNALLLGDSALYLCASSLGVGTEAFFGQGTRLTVV.

V is TRBV5-1 and J is TRBJ2-1; D may be TRBD2 (6 bases). V was trimmed by 4 bases and J by 4 bases, leaving 15 bases between them. The CDR3 length is 15 residues. Germline V gene sequence: CDR1 SGHRS, CDR2 YFSETQ. The CDR3 protein is CASSPSPSDYNEQFF. CDR3 bases: TGCGCCAGCAGCCCCTCGCCTAGCGATTACAATGAGCAGTTCTTC.

This rearrangement joins TRBV6-2 or TRBV6-3 to TRBJ1-5, with D hard to call. The germline V gene encodes CDR1 MNHEY and CDR2 SVGEGT. This CDR3 comprises 14 residues. Trimming removed 2 bases from V and 0 bases from J, with 5 bases in between. CDR3 loop: CASSYRASNQPQHF. CDR3 sequence (DNA): TGTGCCAGCAGTTACAGGGCTAGCAATCAGCCCCAGCATTTT.

The chain is built from TRBV7-9 and TRBJ1-1; 7 bases line up with TRBD1. CDR1 is SEHNR, CDR2 FQNEAQ, per germline (reference sequence). The CDR3 is 15 residues long. V dropped 5 bases and J dropped 4; count of bases not matched to a gene: 10. The CDR3: CASSPKQGRITEAFF. In nucleotides, the CDR3 is TGTGCCAGCAGCCCAAAACAGGGGCGGATCACTGAAGCTTTCTTT.

The genes are TRBV18 and TRBJ1-1; D not resolved. In germline, CDR1 is KGHSH, CDR2 LQKENI. The CDR3 runs to 14 residues. V lost 3 bases to trimming and J lost 0 bases, with 8 bases between them. DNA of the CDR3: TGTGCCAGCTCACCGTTCCAGATGAACACTGAAGCTTTCTTT. Amino acids: CASSPFQMNTEAFF.

The CDR3 nucleotides read TGTGCCAGCAGTTTAGCAGGGGCCGGAGTGGCTTTCTTT. Its translation: CASSLAGAGVAFF. The gene calls are TRBV27 and TRBJ1-1, with a possible D match to TRBD1 (6 bases). With 2 bases removed from V and 11 bases from J, the gap between germline ends came to 15 bases. The CDR3 is made up of 13 amino acids. Germline CDR1 is MNHEY and CDR2 is SMNVEV (reference sequence).

The rearrangement uses TRBV11-2 and TRBJ2-7, with TRBD1 matching 10 bases. In germline, CDR1 is SGHAT, CDR2 FQNNGV. This CDR3 has 14 amino acids. Trimming cost V 1 base and J 3 bases; bases outside gene matches: 0. In nucleotides, the CDR3 is TGTGCCAGCAGCTTAGGGACAGGGGGCTACGAGCAGTACTTC. This gives the protein CASSLGTGGYEQYF.

The V call is TRBV18, the J call TRBJ2-2, with D unclear. The CDR3 runs to 15 residues. Germline assignment: CDR1 KGHSH and CDR2 LQKENI. Trimming took off 1 base at V and 1 base at J, with 7 bases between the two ends. CDR3 amino acids: CASSPQGLNTGELFF. CDR3 DNA: TGTGCCAGCTCACCACAAGGTCTGAACACCGGGGAGCTGTTTTTT.

This chain links TRBV6-2 or TRBV6-3 with TRBJ1-1; perhaps TRBD1 as D (5 bases). Germline V gives CDR1 MNHEY, CDR2 SVGEGT. The CDR3 covers 15 residues. The ends were cut back, 4 bases at V and 4 bases at J, with 16 bases in the middle. The CDR3 DNA follows: TGTGCCAGCAGTTGGACCGGGACCCGAAGCACTGAAGCTTTCTTT. Its protein product is CASSWTGTRSTEAFF.

The rearrangement uses TRBV29-1 and TRBJ2-7; D might be TRBD2 (6 bases). Germline CDR1 SQVTM, CDR2 ANQGSEA. Trimming cost V 4 bases and J 1 base, with 11 bases left between them. This CDR3 is 13 amino acids long. The CDR3 protein is CSVAGDLSYEQYF. The CDR3 DNA reads TGCAGCGTTGCTGGGGACTTGTCCTACGAGCAGTACTTC.

The chain is built from TRBV24-1 and TRBJ2-5, with D possibly being TRBD1 (6 bases). V lost 4 bases and J 5 bases, leaving 19 bases between the germline ends. Germline V gene sequence: CDR1 KGHDR, CDR2 SFDVKD. CDR3 length: 16 residues. The CDR3 protein is CATSDPTGSQEETQYF. In DNA form, the CDR3 reads TGTGCCACCAGTGACCCGACAGGCTCTCAAGAGGAGACCCAGTACTTC.

At least ten counts were recorded for this clone. The chain's CDR3 is CASSLLLTPSSYEQYF. CDR3 nucleotides: TGCGCCAGCAGCCTACTGCTGACACCCAGCTCCTACGAGCAGTACTTC. The rearrangement joins TRBV4-1 to TRBJ2-7; D is unclear. Germline CDR1 is MGHRA and CDR2 is YSYEKL. V was shortened by 4 bases and J by 0 bases, with 16 bases between the two germline ends. CDR3 size: 16 residues.